One sample yielded the 13 T cell receptor beta chains listed below, sequenced in a study of cytomegalovirus exposure and HLA in healthy donors. Profiled with immunoSEQ multiplex PCR; TCRdb holds only in-frame clones, not every one. The sample lists 200,000 to 250,000 clones, roughly 80% occurring once. Sample: PBMCs. The receptors were gathered from a woman between 18 and 29 years old in good health and CMV-seronegative.

This chain uses TRBV18 with TRBJ1-1, with D tentatively TRBD1 (5 bases). CDR3 size: 16 residues. Germline-derived CDR1 and CDR2 are KGHSH and LQKENI. V lost 5 bases, J lost 0 bases, and 16 bases lay in between. CDR3 in DNA: TGTGCCAGCTCATCAGCCCGGGACTCAATGAACACTGAAGCTTTCTTT. Translated: CASSSARDSMNTEAFF. Using reference TRBV18 and TRBJ1-1 for the parts outside the CDR3, the full variable domain is NAGVMQNPRHLVRRRGQEARLRCSPMKGHSHVYWYRQLPEEGLKFMVYLQKENIIDESGMPKERFSAEFPKEGPSILRIQQVVRGDSAAYFCASSSARDSMNTEAFFGQGTRLTVV.

V usage is TRBV27 and J usage is TRBJ1-1; tentatively, D is TRBD1 (5 bases). Germline values: CDR1 MNHEY, CDR2 SMNVEV (reference sequence). V lost 6 bases, J lost 9 bases, and 20 bases lay in between. The CDR3 extends over 14 amino acids. Here the CDR3 reads CASRNPQPGSQAFF. For the CDR3, the DNA is TGTGCCAGCAGGAACCCCCAACCAGGGTCTCAAGCTTTCTTT.

The rearrangement uses TRBV27 and TRBJ2-1; the match to TRBD2 covers 12 bases. Germline V gives CDR1 MNHEY, CDR2 SMNVEV (reference sequence). After removal of 10 bases from V and 1 base from J, the junction contained 11 bases not matched to a gene. This CDR3 contains 17 residues. In nucleotides, the CDR3 is TGTGCCACCACCCGAGGGACTAGCGGGTCTTCCTACAATGAGCAGTTCTTC. Translated: CATTRGTSGSSYNEQFF.

This clone has just one count. This chain connects TRBV11-2 to TRBJ2-7; D is unresolved. V was trimmed by 4 bases and J by 1 base, leaving 11 bases between them. The CDR3 is made up of 14 amino acids. CDR1 is SGHAT and CDR2 is FQNNGV in the germline V gene. The CDR3 is CASSSLGKSYEQYF. The CDR3 nucleotides are TGTGCCAGCAGCTCCCTGGGGAAATCCTACGAGCAGTACTTC.

This rearrangement joins TRBV25-1 to TRBJ2-7; 10 nucleotides align to TRBD1. The CDR3 contains 15 residues. The germline V gene has CDR1 MGHDK and CDR2 SYGVNS. V trimming: 3 bases; J trimming: 5 bases; junction bases outside the gene matches: 7. CDR3 sequence reads: CASSDSGQGSDEQYF. Written as DNA, the CDR3 is TGTGCCAGCAGTGATTCGGGACAGGGGTCCGACGAGCAGTACTTC.

The V gene is TRBV2, the J gene TRBJ1-1, with TRBD1 matching 8 bases. V was clipped by 5 bases and J by 3 bases; unmatched bases: 8. This CDR3 contains 15 residues. Germline lookup yields CDR1 SNHLY and CDR2 FYNNEI. The CDR3 spells CASSFWTGRDTEAFF. The CDR3 DNA reads as TGTGCCAGCAGTTTTTGGACAGGGAGGGACACTGAAGCTTTCTTT. Full variable domain (rest looked up from reference TRBV2 and TRBJ1-1): EPEVTQTPSHQVTQMGQEVILRCVPISNHLYFYWYRQILGQKVEFLVSFYNNEISEKSEIFDDQFSVERPDGSNFTLKIRSTKLEDSAMYFCASSFWTGRDTEAFFGQGTRLTVV.

Here the CDR3 reads CASSNEGQTSGYTF. The CDR3 region has the DNA TGTGCCAGCAGTAACGAGGGACAGACCTCCGGCTACACCTTC. V is TRBV2 and J is TRBJ1-2, with 7 nucleotides matching TRBD1. V gave up 5 bases and J gave up 8 bases; unmatched junction bases: 11. The CDR3 loop spans 14 amino acids. Germline V gene data show CDR1 as SNHLY and CDR2 as FYNNEI.

This clone turned up a few times. The chain employs TRBV6-6 and TRBJ1-1, with TRBD1 identical over 10 bases. The CDR3 is made up of 14 amino acids. Germline CDR1 and CDR2: MNHNY and SVGAGI (reference sequence). The trim removed 5 bases at V and 5 bases at J, leaving 5 bases unmatched. The CDR3 region has the DNA TGTGCCAGCAGTGGGACAGGGGCGGAAACTGAAGCTTTCTTT. Its translation is CASSGTGAETEAFF.

The genes are TRBV5-4 and TRBJ2-7; TRBD2 might be the D (6 bases). Trimming removed 0 bases from V and 4 bases from J, with 11 bases in between. This CDR3 is built from 14 residues. Germline assignment: CDR1 SGHNT and CDR2 YYREEE (reference sequence). Here the CDR3 reads CASSLVGGRYEQYF. The CDR3 DNA follows: TGTGCCAGCAGCTTGGTCGGGGGAAGGTACGAGCAGTACTTC.

The chain uses TRBV2 and TRBJ1-5; D gene uncertain. Trimming pared 1 base from V and 7 bases from J, leaving 5 bases between. This CDR3 is built from 12 residues. Germline V gene data show CDR1 as SNHLY and CDR2 as FYNNEI. The CDR3 sequence: CASSEEVQPQHF. The DNA of the CDR3 is TGTGCCAGCAGTGAAGAGGTGCAGCCCCAGCATTTT.

The chain's CDR3 is CATSRDSGLGTSDPYEQYF. The CDR3 DNA is TGTGCCACCAGCAGAGATTCCGGCCTCGGGACATCGGACCCCTACGAGCAGTACTTC. This chain connects TRBV15 to TRBJ2-7; D is possibly TRBD1 (6 bases). The CDR3 contains 19 residues. Trimming cost V 0 bases and J 2 bases, with 23 bases left between them. Germline lookup yields CDR1 LNHNV and CDR2 YYDKDF (reference sequence).

This clone is a singleton in its sample. This chain links TRBV4-1 with TRBJ2-7; no reliable D call. Trimming took 4 bases from V and 0 from J, leaving 10 bases between them. The CDR3 totals 14 residues. Germline loops: CDR1 MGHRA, CDR2 YSYEKL. The CDR3 here is CASSPAASSYEQYF. CDR3 in DNA: TGCGCCAGCAGCCCGGCAGCCAGCTCCTACGAGCAGTACTTC.

The rearrangement joins TRBV2 to TRBJ2-2, with 11 bases fitting TRBD2. Germline lookup yields CDR1 SNHLY and CDR2 FYNNEI. This CDR3 has 15 residues. Trimming at V came to 7 bases and at J to 6 bases, leaving 7 bases not matched to a gene. CDR3 protein: CASNRLAGRSGELFF. The CDR3 region has the DNA TGTGCCAGCAATCGACTAGCGGGAAGATCCGGGGAGCTGTTTTTT.